These T cell receptor beta chains were read from a single sample in a study of cytomegalovirus exposure and HLA in healthy donors. Here immunoSEQ multiplex PCR was the method, and the copy in TCRdb shows in-frame clones only, minus some. The sample carries roughly 270,000 clones, around nine tenths recorded once. Sequencing input: PBMCs. The source of these receptors is a woman aged 18 to 35 in good health and CMV-seronegative. Both conserved end residues are part of each CDR3. The D gene is left open where the match is weak. Rows give clone size only sometimes, using once, few, many, or a class for an expanded clone.

abundance: .; d_gene: TRBD1; v_gene: TRBV19; j_gene: TRBJ1-2; CDR3nt: TGTGCCAGTAGTCCTCGACAGGGGGCGTTCTATGGCTACACCTTC; CDR3aa: CASSPRQGAFYGYTF
abundance: .; d_gene: TRBD2; v_gene: TRBV29-1; j_gene: TRBJ2-3; CDR3nt: TGCAGCGCCCCGGGACTAGGGACAGATACGCAGTATTTT; CDR3aa: CSAPGLGTDTQYF
abundance: many; d_gene: .; v_gene: TRBV5-8; j_gene: TRBJ1-3; CDR3nt: TGTGCCAGCAGCTTGGCCCCGAGCTCTGGAAACACCATATATTTT; CDR3aa: CASSLAPSSGNTIYF
abundance: once; d_gene: TRBD2; v_gene: TRBV2; j_gene: TRBJ2-1; CDR3nt: TGTGCCACAAACACCGGGACTAGCGGTTACAATGAGCAGTTCTTC; CDR3aa: CATNTGTSGYNEQFF
abundance: .; d_gene: TRBD1; v_gene: TRBV7-9; j_gene: TRBJ1-3; CDR3nt: TGTGCCAGCAGCTTACTGGGCAGGGGGCCGAACACCATATATTTT; CDR3aa: CASSLLGRGPNTIYF
abundance: .; d_gene: .; v_gene: TRBV28; j_gene: TRBJ2-1; CDR3nt: TGTGCCAGCAGTTTGCCGGGGGAGTTCTACAATGAGCAGTTCTTC; CDR3aa: CASSLPGEFYNEQFF
abundance: .; d_gene: .; v_gene: TRBV5-8; j_gene: TRBJ2-7; CDR3nt: TGTGCCAGCAGCTTGGTGCCAGGGGCCTACGAGCAGTACTTC; CDR3aa: CASSLVPGAYEQYF
abundance: .; d_gene: .; v_gene: TRBV20-1; j_gene: TRBJ2-1; CDR3nt: TGCAGTGCTGGGTCGGGTAGTGAGCAGTTCTTC; CDR3aa: CSAGSGSEQFF
abundance: .; d_gene: TRBD1; v_gene: TRBV4-1; j_gene: TRBJ2-3; CDR3nt: TGCGCCAGCAGCCGATTCGAAGGGGGCGGTGGGGCAGATACGCAGTATTTT; CDR3aa: CASSRFEGGGGADTQYF
abundance: few; d_gene: .; v_gene: TRBV11-2; j_gene: TRBJ1-2; CDR3nt: TGTGCCAGCAGCCACGGGACTCCCCAGTCAGGCTACACCTTC; CDR3aa: CASSHGTPQSGYTF
abundance: .; d_gene: .; v_gene: TRBV6-6; j_gene: TRBJ1-4; CDR3nt: TGTGCCAGCAGCCCAACGCGCTCAGGGGCTGGGGAAAAACTGTTTTTT; CDR3aa: CASSPTRSGAGEKLFF
abundance: .; d_gene: .; v_gene: TRBV28; j_gene: TRBJ1-2; CDR3nt: TGTGCCAGCAGCACAGATTGGACACTTAATACGGGCTACACCTTC; CDR3aa: CASSTDWTLNTGYTF